This is a list of T cell receptor beta chains from one sample in a study of PD-1 blockade in classical Hodgkin lymphoma. Libraries were prepared by immunoSEQ multiplex PCR; TCRdb keeps only in-frame clonotypes and omits some of them. The sample includes approximately 100,000 clones, 92% of them seen just once. The material was peripheral blood mononuclear cells (PBMCs), obtained at baseline. All receptors come from a human donor with classical Hodgkin lymphoma. CDR3s include the opening cysteine and the closing phenylalanine or tryptophan. The D gene is left open where the match is weak. Clone size, where shown, is once, few, many, or a class for clones that have expanded.

clone_size | j_call | v_call | d_call | cdr3_aa | cdr3_nt
. | TRBJ1-1 | TRBV7-9 | TRBD1 | CASSYPGQGSEAFF | TGTGCCAGCAGCTATCCGGGACAGGGCTCTGAAGCTTTCTTT
. | TRBJ2-1 | TRBV9 | . | CASSPRTLYNEQFF | TGTGCCAGCAGCCCTAGGACACTATACAATGAGCAGTTCTTC
once | TRBJ2-7 | TRBV27 | TRBD1 | CASGGQGDYEQYF | TGTGCCAGCGGGGGACAGGGAGACTACGAGCAGTACTTC
. | TRBJ2-6 | TRBV28 | . | CASSFSSGANVLTF | TGTGCCAGCAGTTTCAGCTCTGGGGCCAACGTCCTGACTTTC
once | TRBJ2-1 | TRBV9 | . | CASSAPRPSGYNEQFF | TGTGCCAGCAGCGCCCCTAGGCCCTCAGGTTACAATGAGCAGTTCTTC
. | TRBJ2-1 | TRBV28 | . | CASSLPSYNEQFF | TGTGCCAGCAGTCTTCCCTCCTACAATGAGCAGTTCTTC
. | TRBJ2-5 | TRBV5-6 | . | CASSLVFGTEETQYF | TGTGCCAGCAGCTTGGTTTTCGGGACGGAAGAGACCCAGTACTTC
. | TRBJ2-7 | TRBV6-5 | . | CASSLGYEQYF | TGTGCCAGCAGTTTGGGCTACGAGCAGTACTTC
. | TRBJ1-1 | TRBV27 | . | CASSSYSGAGAFF | TGTGCCAGCAGTTCCTATTCCGGGGCGGGAGCTTTCTTT
. | TRBJ2-2 | TRBV27 | . | CASSDRLGRGTGELFF | TGTGCCAGCAGCGATCGGCTGGGGAGGGGGACCGGGGAGCTGTTTTTT
. | TRBJ2-7 | TRBV28 | . | CASSLRGRGTAPYEQYF | TGTGCCAGCAGCCTTCGGGGGCGAGGGACAGCCCCCTACGAGCAGTACTTC
. | TRBJ2-7 | TRBV9 | . | CASSVGDPSYEQYF | TGTGCCAGCAGCGTAGGGGACCCCTCCTACGAGCAGTACTTC
few | TRBJ2-2 | TRBV28 | TRBD2 | CASSLWQLAGGPGELFF | TGTGCCAGCAGTTTATGGCAACTAGCGGGAGGGCCCGGGGAGCTGTTTTTT
. | TRBJ2-1 | TRBV6-1 | . | CASSLGEYSYNEQFF | TGTGCCAGCAGCCTAGGGGAGTACTCCTACAATGAGCAGTTCTTC